A single sample gave rise to the 8 T cell receptor beta chains below, sequenced in a study of blood T cells in healthy people across ages. Primed by a sample-barcoded 5' primer and a J-beta primer mix, a second PCR proceeded for about 7 to 11 cycles. TCRdb re-derived calls from the 5' RACE reads in MiXCR, one entry per CDR3 protein. The sample has fewer than 800,000 distinct CDR3 sequences, 20% to 30% seen once; the top ten hold under 10%. The same specimen was also included in a second study, on T cells of mothers and their children.

The sequenced sample was blood. These TCRs come from a boy between 10 and 17 years old in good health.

This clonotype was observed once. This chain connects TRBV10-1 to TRBJ2-5; D is possibly TRBD2 (6 bases). The J call may be faulty, since TRBJ2-7 better matches the DNA end. CDR1 is WNHNN, CDR2 SYGVQD, per germline (reference sequence). This CDR3 has 15 residues. Here the CDR3 reads CASSESRDLTYEQYF. The CDR3 DNA reads TGCGCCAGCAGTGAGTCCCGGGACTTAACCTACGAGCAGTACTTC.

This clonotype has more than one count but fewer than ten. The V call is TRBV7-6, the J call TRBJ2-5; D may be TRBD1 (6 bases). The V end was cut by 4 bases, the J end by 3 bases, with 18 bases between. The CDR3 has 16 residues. CDR1 and CDR2 (germline): SGHVS, FNYEAQ. In nucleotides, the CDR3 is TGTGCCAGCAGCTCTCTACGAGGGACATTAGAAGAGACCCAGTACTTC. This translates into CASSSLRGTLEETQYF.

Here the CDR3 reads CASSLGGGAGANVLTF. CDR3 DNA: TGTGCCAGCAGCCTCGGCGGGGGAGCTGGGGCCAACGTCCTGACTTTC. The V gene is TRBV7-2, the J gene TRBJ2-6; 7 bases map to TRBD2. CDR1 and CDR2 (germline): SGHTA, FQGNSA. V lost 5 bases and J lost 2; bases outside the gene matches: 6. The CDR3 length is 16 residues.

This chain uses TRBV20-1 with TRBJ1-1; D is possibly TRBD1 (6 bases). Germline V lookup: CDR1 DFQATT, CDR2 SNEGSKA (reference sequence). This CDR3 comprises 15 residues. Between the trimmed V and J ends, which lost 7 bases and 4 bases, there was a span of 22 bases. Here the CDR3 reads CSVGGPNSGATEAFF. CDR3 coding DNA: TGCAGTGTGGGGGGCCCGAATTCTGGGGCCACTGAAGCTTTCTTT.

This chain links TRBV5-1 with TRBJ2-7, with D possibly TRBD1 on 6 matching bases. Germline values: CDR1 SGHRS, CDR2 YFSETQ. The CDR3 covers 15 residues. V shed 3 bases and J shed 0 bases, with 13 bases lying between them. CDR3 coding DNA: TGCGCCAGCAGCTGGGGAAGCAGGGGCTCCTACGAGCAGTACTTC. Protein: CASSWGSRGSYEQYF.

The chain has TRBV6-5 and TRBJ2-1; D is possibly TRBD2 (5 bases). Germline V lookup: CDR1 MNHEY, CDR2 SVGAGI. The V and J ends lost 2 bases and 7 bases respectively, with 12 bases between them. The CDR3 totals 14 residues. The CDR3 DNA reads as TGTGCCAGCAGTTACGGCTCGACTAATAATGAGCAGTTCTTC. Protein product: CASSYGSTNNEQFF.

This clonotype was recorded a few times. This chain links TRBV20-1 with TRBJ1-2, with D hard to call. Per germline, CDR1 DFQATT and CDR2 SNEGSKA (reference sequence). V lost 1 base, J lost 4 bases, and 16 bases lay in between. CDR3 length: 15 residues. The CDR3 region is CSARGRRGESYGYTF. The CDR3 DNA is TGCAGTGCTAGAGGGAGAAGAGGAGAAAGCTATGGCTACACCTTC.

The chain is built from TRBV20-1 and TRBJ1-6; 8 nucleotides agree with TRBD1. Germline V gene data show CDR1 as DFQATT and CDR2 as SNEGSKA (reference sequence). With V trimmed by 4 bases and J by 9 bases, 8 bases remained unmatched. The CDR3 spans 14 residues. CDR3 coding DNA: TGCAGTGCTACCTCAGGACAGGGATTTTCACCCCTCCACTTT. Encoded protein: CSATSGQGFSPLHF.